There are a few counts of the clone carrying this T cell receptor (beta chain). The antigen remains undetermined. The data derive from a study of CD8+ T cells in alopecia areata. Study-wide results and caveats: In lesional scalp, particularly from alopecia totalis/universalis, clonality was higher than in normal scalp.

Isolated RNA was reverse transcribed into cDNA used as the sequencing template. Data came from immunoSEQ multiplex PCR; TCRdb stores just in-frame clones and leaves some out. The data contain roughly 120,000 clones, approximately 58% of them singletons. Germline CDR1 SSHAT, CDR2 FNYEAQ (reference sequence). The CDR3 is 14 amino acids. The germline V and J ends were trimmed by 5 bases and 1 base, with 10 bases remaining between them. This sequence originates from a human donor in good health. This chain uses TRBV7-7 with TRBJ2-3; possible D gene TRBD1, 5 bases. Sequences were obtained from CD4+ T cells sorted from blood. CDR3 sequence reads: CASSPSRGTDTQYF. The CDR3 nucleotides are TGTGCCAGCAGCCCAAGCAGGGGCACAGATACGCAGTATTTT.